A selection of T cell receptor beta chains follows, all from one sample in a study of blood T cell repertoires in COVID-19. The protocol was immunoSEQ multiplex PCR, while the TCRdb copy is restricted to in-frame clones and leaves out a portion. This table holds some 200,000 clones, more than 65% found once. Sequencing input: PBMCs or T cells enriched from blood (not recorded which). The receptors originated from a man between 35 and 55 years old who had recovered from COVID-19. Each CDR3 is given with its conserved first and last residue. Fields, in order: clone size, D gene, V gene, J gene, CDR3 DNA, CDR3 protein. The D gene is left open where the match is weak. Size tells how often a clone was seen (once, few, many) or the class of an expanded clone, and some rows leave it out.

>once|.|TRBV3-1/TRBV3-2|TRBJ1-5
TGTGCCAGCAGCCAAGATCCAGGACAGTTAATCTTTAAGCAGCATTTT
CASSQDPGQLIFKQHF
>.|.|TRBV27|TRBJ2-2
TGTGCCAGCAGTTTACAGGGACAAGACACCGGGGAGCTGTTTTTT
CASSLQGQDTGELFF
>.|.|TRBV20-1|TRBJ1-1
TGCAGTGCTAGTCTGGAGGGACGAGGCACTGAAGCTTTCTTT
CSASLEGRGTEAFF
>few|.|TRBV3-1/TRBV3-2|TRBJ2-7
TGTGCCAGCAGCCAAGGGCGGGTTTACGGCGAGCAGTACTTC
CASSQGRVYGEQYF
>once|.|TRBV18|TRBJ1-6
TGTGCCAGCTCACCAGAGGCAGCGATTAATTCACCCCTCCACTTT
CASSPEAAINSPLHF
>few|TRBD1|TRBV7-9|TRBJ1-1
TGTGCCAGCAGCTCCGGACTCTCCCGGGACAGACCTTTGAACACTGAAGCTTTCTTT
CASSSGLSRDRPLNTEAFF
>.|TRBD1|TRBV13|TRBJ1-1
TGTGCCAGCAGCTCCTACAGGGGGAGGGACACTGAAGCTTTCTTT
CASSSYRGRDTEAFF
>.|.|TRBV6-2/TRBV6-3|TRBJ1-1
TGTGCCAGCAGCACTATAACCTTAACAGGGAACACTGAAGCTTTCTTT
CASSTITLTGNTEAFF
>.|.|TRBV11-2|TRBJ2-1
TGTGCCAGCAGCTTACAGACTATGTTTCCGTTCTTC
CASSLQTMFPFF
>.|TRBD1|TRBV7-9|TRBJ1-2
TGTGCCAGCAGCTTACCTAGGACAGGCGGCTACACCTTC
CASSLPRTGGYTF
>.|.|TRBV28|TRBJ1-4
TGTGCCAGCAGTTTAGGGGGGATCGGAAGTCGAAGGGAAAAACTGTTTTTT
CASSLGGIGSRREKLFF
>.|.|TRBV6-5|TRBJ2-7
TGTGCCAGCAGTTACTCCTCGTTTAGCTCCTACGAGCAGTACTTC
CASSYSSFSSYEQYF
>.|TRBD2|TRBV24-1|TRBJ2-5
TGTGCCACCAGTGATCCTACTAGCGGGGGGGCGAACCAGTACTTC
CATSDPTSGGANQYF
>.|.|TRBV4-2|TRBJ1-1
TGTGCCAGCAGCCAAGATGTAGAGACTGAAGCTTTCTTT
CASSQDVETEAFF